The clone carrying this T cell receptor beta chain was recorded at least ten times. What it recognizes is unknown. The sample comes from a study of CD8 T cells in ankylosing spondylitis. Findings of the study overall: Before this, some motif variants had been reported in reactive arthritis synovial fluid and blood. With a CD8+ phenotype, disease-linked clones were relatively rare in peripheral blood. Seemingly distinctive of ankylosing spondylitis blood was a TCR beta motif formed by eight highly homologous variants.

Molecular-barcoded quantitative 5'-RACE produced these TCR beta libraries. TCRdb reprocessed the 5' RACE reads with MiXCR, giving one entry per CDR3 protein. The data contain hundreds of thousands of distinct CDR3 sequences, about 10% of them singletons. The sample consisted of blood, either unsorted or a sorted T cell fraction (not recorded which). This clonotype was obtained from a male donor with ankylosing spondylitis.

The CDR3 DNA is TGTGCCAGCAGCTTAAACGGGGGCACTGAAGCTTTCTTT. Translated, it gives CASSLNGGTEAFF. V is TRBV27 and J is TRBJ1-1; D possibly corresponds to TRBD1 (5 bases). There are 13 residues in the CDR3. The germline gives CDR1 MNHEY, CDR2 SMNVEV (reference sequence). V lost 6 bases, J lost 4 bases, and 12 bases lay in between.